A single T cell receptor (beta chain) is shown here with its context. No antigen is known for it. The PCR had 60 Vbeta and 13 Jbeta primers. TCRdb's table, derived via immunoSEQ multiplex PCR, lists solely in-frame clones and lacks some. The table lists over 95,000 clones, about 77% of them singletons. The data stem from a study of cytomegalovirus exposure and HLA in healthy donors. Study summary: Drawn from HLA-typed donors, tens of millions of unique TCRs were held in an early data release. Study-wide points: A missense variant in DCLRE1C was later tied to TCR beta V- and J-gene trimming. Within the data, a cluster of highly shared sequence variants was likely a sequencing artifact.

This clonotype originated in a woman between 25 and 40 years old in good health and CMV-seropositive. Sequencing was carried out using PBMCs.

CDR3 coding DNA: TGTGCCAGCAGCCTCCCCGGGGGTAGCAATCAGCCCCAGCATTTT. As protein: CASSLPGGSNQPQHF. The chain couples TRBV7-2 to TRBJ1-5; the D gene is possibly TRBD1 (5 bases). The V end lost 5 bases, the J end lost 0 bases, and 11 bases lay between the germline ends. Germline CDR1 reads SGHTA; CDR2 reads FQGNSA. This CDR3 region has 15 residues.